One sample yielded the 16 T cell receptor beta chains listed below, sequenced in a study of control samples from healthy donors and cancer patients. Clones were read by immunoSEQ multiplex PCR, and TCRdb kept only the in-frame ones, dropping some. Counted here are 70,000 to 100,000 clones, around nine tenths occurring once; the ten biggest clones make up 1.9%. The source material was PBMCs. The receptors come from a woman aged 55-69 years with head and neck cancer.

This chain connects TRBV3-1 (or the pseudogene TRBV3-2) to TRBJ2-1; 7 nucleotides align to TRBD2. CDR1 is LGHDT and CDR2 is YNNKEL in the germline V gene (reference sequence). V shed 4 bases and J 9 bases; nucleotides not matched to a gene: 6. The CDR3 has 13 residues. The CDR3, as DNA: TGTGCCAGCAGCCCCTCACTAGCGAGTGAGCAGTTCTTC. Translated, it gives CASSPSLASEQFF.

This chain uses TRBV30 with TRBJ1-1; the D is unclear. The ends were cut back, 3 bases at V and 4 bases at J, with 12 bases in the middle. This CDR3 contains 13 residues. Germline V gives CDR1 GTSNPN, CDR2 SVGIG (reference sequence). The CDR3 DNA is TGTGCCTGGAGCGGTGTGGTTGGCACTGAAGCTTTCTTT. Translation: CAWSGVVGTEAFF. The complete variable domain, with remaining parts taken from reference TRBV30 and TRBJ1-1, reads SQTIHQWPATLVQPVGSPLSLECTVEGTSNPNLYWYRQAAGRGLQLLFYSVGIGQISSEVPQNLSASRPQDRQFILSSKKLLLSDSGFYLCAWSGVVGTEAFFGQGTRLTVV.

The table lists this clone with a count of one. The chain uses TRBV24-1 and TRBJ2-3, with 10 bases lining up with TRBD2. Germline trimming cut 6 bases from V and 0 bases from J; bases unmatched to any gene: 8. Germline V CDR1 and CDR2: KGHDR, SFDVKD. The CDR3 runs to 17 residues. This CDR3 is CATSQPGTSASTDTQYF. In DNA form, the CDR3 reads TGTGCCACCAGTCAACCAGGGACTAGCGCGAGCACAGATACGCAGTATTTT.

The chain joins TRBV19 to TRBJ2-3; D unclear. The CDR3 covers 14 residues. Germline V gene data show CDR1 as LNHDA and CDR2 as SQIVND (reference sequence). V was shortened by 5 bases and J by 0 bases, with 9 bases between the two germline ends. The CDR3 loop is CASSLGLSTDTQYF. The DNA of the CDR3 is TGTGCCAGTAGTCTCGGCCTAAGCACAGATACGCAGTATTTT.

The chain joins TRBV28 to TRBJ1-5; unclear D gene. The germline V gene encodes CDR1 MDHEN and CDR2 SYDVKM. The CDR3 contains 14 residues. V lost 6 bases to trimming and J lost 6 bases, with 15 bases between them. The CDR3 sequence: CASRLRREFQPQHF. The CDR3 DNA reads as TGTGCCAGCAGACTCCGGAGGGAGTTTCAGCCCCAGCATTTT.

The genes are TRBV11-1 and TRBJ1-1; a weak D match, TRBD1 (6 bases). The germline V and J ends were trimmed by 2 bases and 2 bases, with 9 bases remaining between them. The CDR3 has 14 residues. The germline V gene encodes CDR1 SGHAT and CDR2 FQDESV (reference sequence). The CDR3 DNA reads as TGTGCCAGCAGCTTACAGGGGAGTAACACTGAAGCTTTCTTT. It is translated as CASSLQGSNTEAFF.

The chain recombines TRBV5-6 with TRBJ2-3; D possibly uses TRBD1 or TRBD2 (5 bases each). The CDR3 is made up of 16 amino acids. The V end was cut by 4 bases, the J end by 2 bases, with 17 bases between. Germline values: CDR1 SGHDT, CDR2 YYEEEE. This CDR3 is CASSLEGTGFTDTQYF. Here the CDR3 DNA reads TGTGCCAGCAGCCTAGAGGGGACGGGATTCACAGATACGCAGTATTTT.

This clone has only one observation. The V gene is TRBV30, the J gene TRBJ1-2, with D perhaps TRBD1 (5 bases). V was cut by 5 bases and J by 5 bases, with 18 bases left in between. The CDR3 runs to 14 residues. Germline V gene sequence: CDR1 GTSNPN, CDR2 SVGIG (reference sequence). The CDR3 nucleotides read TGTGCCTGGCGATCCGCGGGGGTCCTGTATGGCTACACCTTC. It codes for CAWRSAGVLYGYTF.

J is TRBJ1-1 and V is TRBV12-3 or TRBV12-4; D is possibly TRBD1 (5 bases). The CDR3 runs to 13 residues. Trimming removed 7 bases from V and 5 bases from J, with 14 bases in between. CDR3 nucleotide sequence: TGTGCCAGCATCGGATGGGGGTGGACTGAAGCTTTCTTT. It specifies CASIGWGWTEAFF.

The CDR3 nucleotides read TGTGCCACCAGCAGAGAAAGTGGGACTAGGCCCCGGTATGAGCAGTTCTTC. Translating it yields CATSRESGTRPRYEQFF. The chain employs TRBV15 and TRBJ2-1, with 8 bases that match TRBD2. The CDR3 is made up of 17 amino acids. After removal of 0 bases from V and 8 bases from J, the junction contained 12 bases not matched to a gene. Per the germline V gene, CDR1 is LNHNV and CDR2 is YYDKDF (reference sequence).

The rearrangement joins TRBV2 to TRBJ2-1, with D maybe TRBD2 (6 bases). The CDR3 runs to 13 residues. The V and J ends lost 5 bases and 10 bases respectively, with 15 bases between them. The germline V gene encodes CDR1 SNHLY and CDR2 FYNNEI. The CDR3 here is CASSLRLDSEQFF. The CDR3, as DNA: TGTGCCAGCAGTCTACGACTAGACAGCGAGCAGTTCTTC.

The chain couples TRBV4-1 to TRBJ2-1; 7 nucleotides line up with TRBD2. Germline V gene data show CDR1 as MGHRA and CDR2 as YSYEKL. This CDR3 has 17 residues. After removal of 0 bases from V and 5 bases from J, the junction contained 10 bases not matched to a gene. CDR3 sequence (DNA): TGCGCCAGCAGCCAAGATTTTTCTCGCGGGAGCCACAATGAGCAGTTCTTC. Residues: CASSQDFSRGSHNEQFF.

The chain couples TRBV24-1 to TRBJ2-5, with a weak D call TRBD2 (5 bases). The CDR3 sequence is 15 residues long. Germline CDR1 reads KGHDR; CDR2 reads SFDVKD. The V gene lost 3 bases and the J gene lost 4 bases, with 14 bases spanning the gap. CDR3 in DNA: TGTGCCACCAGTGATCCCCAAGAACGGGGAGAGACCCAGTACTTC. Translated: CATSDPQERGETQYF.

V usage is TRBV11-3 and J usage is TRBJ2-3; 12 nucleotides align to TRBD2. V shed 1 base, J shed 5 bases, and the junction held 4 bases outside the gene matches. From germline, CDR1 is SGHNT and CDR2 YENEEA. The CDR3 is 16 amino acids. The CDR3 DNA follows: TGTGCCAGCAGCTTAGGACTAGCGGGAGTAGGAGATACGCAGTATTTT. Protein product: CASSLGLAGVGDTQYF. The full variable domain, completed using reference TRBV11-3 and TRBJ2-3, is EAGVVQSPRYKIIEKKQPVAFWCNPISGHNTLYWYLQNLGQGPELLIRYENEEAVDDSQLPKDRFSAERLKGVDSTLKIQPAELGDSAVYLCASSLGLAGVGDTQYFGPGTRLTVL.

For the CDR3, the DNA is TGTGCCAGCACCACAGAGCCCCTTGACAGGGTGGCGTGGCAGTACTTC. Protein sequence: CASTTEPLDRVAWQYF. The chain employs TRBV28 and TRBJ2-7; 7 bases match TRBD1. The length of the CDR3 is 16 residues. From germline, CDR1 is MDHEN and CDR2 SYDVKM. The V gene end was trimmed by 7 bases and the J gene end by 9 bases; junction bases not matched to a gene: 21.

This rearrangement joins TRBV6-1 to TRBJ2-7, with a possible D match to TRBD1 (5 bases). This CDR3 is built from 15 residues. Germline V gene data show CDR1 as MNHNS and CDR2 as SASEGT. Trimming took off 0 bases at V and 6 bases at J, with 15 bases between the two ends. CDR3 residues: CASSEAQGWAAEQYF. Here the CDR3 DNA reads TGTGCCAGCAGTGAAGCGCAGGGTTGGGCGGCCGAGCAGTACTTC.